This T cell receptor (beta chain) was observed in a study of CD8+CD57+ T cells in acquired aplastic anemia. This clonotype appeared once. For CDR3 and TCR beta VDJ profiling, genomic DNA was the template used. TCRdb itself ran the reads through MiXCR, one entry per CDR3 protein. The table has approximately 200,000 distinct CDR3 sequences, 55% to 70% seen once. CDR1 is MDHEN and CDR2 is SYDVKM in the germline V gene. The CDR3 covers 13 residues. Input material: sorted CD4+, CD8+, or CD8+CD57+ T cells (not recorded which) from PBMCs. The sequence was collected from a human donor with severe aplastic anemia or a healthy control (not recorded which). The V gene is TRBV28, the J gene TRBJ2-5; possible D gene TRBD2, 6 bases. The DNA of the CDR3 is TGTGGCATGAAAAAGGCGGGAAGGGAGACCCAGTACTTC. Its translation is CGMKKAGRETQYF.